A selection of T cell receptor beta chains follows, all from one sample in a study of blood T cells in healthy people across ages. TCRdb re-analysed the 5' RACE reads in MiXCR, keeping a single row per CDR3 protein. This sample has 600,000 to 1,000,000 distinct CDR3 sequences, with 55% to 70% found just once. Source material: blood. Every receptor here comes from a man between 25 and 39 years old in good health. The CDR3 runs from the conserved cysteine through the conserved F or W. A D gene is named only where the DNA matches it firmly. Size tells how often a clone was seen (once, few, many) or the class of an expanded clone, and some rows leave it out.

-	TRBV29-1	TRBJ2-7	few	CSVRLQGSHEQYF	TGCAGCGTTCGCTTACAGGGCTCCCACGAGCAGTACTTC
-	TRBV9	TRBJ2-4	-	CASSVGVNEQYF	TGTGCCAGCAGCGTAGGGGTCAATGAGCAGTACTTC
-	TRBV12-3/TRBV12-4	TRBJ1-2	once	CASRKQLGGYTF	TGTGCCAGCAGGAAGCAACTTGGGGGCTACACCTTC
TRBD2	TRBV20-1	TRBJ2-7	few	CSADQILAGGTYEQYF	TGCAGTGCTGATCAAATATTAGCGGGGGGAACCTACGAGCAGTACTTC
TRBD1	TRBV29-1	TRBJ2-1	few	CSAGGRGTEQFF	TGCAGCGCAGGGGGAAGGGGGACTGAGCAGTTCTTC
-	TRBV20-1	TRBJ2-1	many	CSQRGSFNNEQFF	TGCAGTCAAAGGGGTAGCTTTAACAATGAGCAGTTCTTC
-	TRBV7-2	TRBJ2-5	few	CASSLGGRGGSETQYF	TGTGCCAGCAGCTTAGGCGGTCGCGGGGGCTCGGAGACCCAGTACTTC
-	TRBV20-1	TRBJ2-1	-	CSAKSSRSSYEQFF	TGCAGTGCCAAAAGCTCGAGGAGCTCCTACGAGCAGTTCTTC
-	TRBV2	TRBJ1-5	-	CASSGQLGNQPQHF	TGTGCCAGCAGTGGGCAGTTGGGCAATCAGCCCCAGCATTTT
-	TRBV7-2	TRBJ2-7	-	CASSFPGPREQYF	TGTGCCAGCAGCTTCCCGGGACCTAGGGAGCAGTACTTC
-	TRBV7-9	TRBJ1-5	-	CASSSPAGSNQPQHF	TGTGCCAGCAGCTCCCCAGCAGGTAGCAATCAGCCCCAGCATTTT
-	TRBV12-3/TRBV12-4	TRBJ2-4	few	CASSLALGGNIQYF	TGTGCCAGCAGTTTAGCATTAGGTGGAAACATTCAGTACTTC
TRBD1	TRBV6-5	TRBJ2-1	-	CASSYATGANEQFF	TGTGCCAGCAGTTACGCCACAGGGGCCAATGAGCAGTTCTTC
-	TRBV7-6	TRBJ2-7	-	CASSVGLAGGSYF	TGTGCCAGCAGCGTAGGTCTAGCCGGCGGTTCGTACTTC
-	TRBV6-1	TRBJ2-1	-	CASRGGILYNEQFF	TGTGCCAGCAGGGGCGGGATACTGTACAATGAGCAGTTCTTC
TRBD2	TRBV6-5	TRBJ2-5	few	CASSYGNSGSLGETQYF	TGTGCCAGCAGTTACGGGAATAGCGGGAGTCTCGGGGAGACCCAGTACTTC
-	TRBV4-1	TRBJ2-5	-	CASSKLAEYQETQYF	TGCGCCAGCAGCAAATTAGCGGAGTACCAAGAGACCCAGTACTTC
-	TRBV27	TRBJ2-7	few	CASSSRPSQGTYEQYF	TGTGCCAGCAGTTCACGACCCTCACAGGGAACCTACGAGCAGTACTTC
-	TRBV6-2/TRBV6-3	TRBJ2-7	few	CASSFSAVFYEQYF	TGTGCCAGCAGCTTCTCGGCCGTCTTCTACGAGCAGTACTTC
TRBD1	TRBV4-2	TRBJ1-5	-	CASSQDVTGINQPQHF	TGTGCCAGCAGCCAAGATGTGACAGGGATCAATCAGCCCCAGCATTTT
-	TRBV7-6	TRBJ1-6	few	CASSLRQGYSSYNSPLHF	TGTGCCAGCAGCTTAAGGCAAGGGTATTCCTCCTATAATTCACCCCTCCACTTT
-	TRBV29-1	TRBJ2-5	-	CSVDRAQETQYF	TGCAGCGTTGACAGGGCCCAAGAGACCCAGTACTTC
-	TRBV6-5	TRBJ2-1	-	CASSYCGLASYNEQFF	TGTGCCAGCAGTTACTGCGGGCTAGCGAGCTACAATGAGCAGTTCTTC
TRBD1	TRBV20-1	TRBJ2-1	-	CSARASGTGKNEQFF	TGCAGTGCTAGAGCCTCCGGGACAGGGAAAAATGAGCAGTTCTTC
TRBD1	TRBV20-1	TRBJ2-5	-	CSARDPRQGETQYF	TGCAGTGCTAGAGATCCCCGACAGGGTGAGACCCAGTACTTC
-	TRBV6-2/TRBV6-3	TRBJ2-2	once	CASRRATPANTGELFF	TGTGCCAGCAGGCGGGCGACCCCTGCGAACACCGGGGAGCTGTTTTTT
-	TRBV10-3	TRBJ1-1	-	CAISPGTTNTEAFF	TGTGCCATCAGCCCCGGGACAACGAACACTGAAGCTTTCTTT
-	TRBV5-1	TRBJ2-2	-	CASSLAGASGELFF	TGCGCCAGCAGCTTGGCAGGGGCAAGCGGGGAGCTGTTTTTT
TRBD2	TRBV20-1	TRBJ2-7	-	CSARLTNGGGRKYF	TGCAGTGCTAGATTAACAAATGGGGGCGGGAGGAAGTACTTC
TRBD2	TRBV20-1	TRBJ2-3	-	CSAPLAGEAPDTQYF	TGCAGTGCCCCCCTGGCGGGGGAGGCGCCAGATACGCAGTATTTT
-	TRBV6-5	TRBJ1-6	-	CASSYSGQLDSPLHF	TGTGCCAGCAGTTATTCTGGACAGCTTGATTCACCCCTCCACTTT
-	TRBV2	TRBJ1-4	few	CASSRTGFNEKLFF	TGTGCCAGCAGTCGTACAGGGTTTAATGAAAAACTGTTTTTT
-	TRBV12-3/TRBV12-4	TRBJ2-7	-	CASSLGTWGGEQYF	TGTGCCAGCAGTTTAGGGACGTGGGGCGGCGAGCAGTACTTC